This is a list of T cell receptor beta chains from one sample in a study of response to subunit inactivated influenza vaccine. Using its own MiXCR run on the RT-PCR reads, TCRdb lists one record per CDR3 protein. The sample contains 560,000 or so distinct CDR3 sequences, about 8% of which appear only once. The source material was PBMCs from blood, sampled 23 to 25 months after vaccination. Source of these receptors: a man aged 50 to 75 who received an inactivated influenza vaccine. Each CDR3 is given without its conserved first and last residue. Clone size is given for some rows only: seen once, a few or many times, or a class if the clone is expanded.

- | TRBV5-1 | ASSLDPGADYGYT
- | TRBV15 | ATSRDPGQGAYEQF
- | TRBV12-3/TRBV12-4 | ASSIMESIREPLH
- | TRBV12-3/TRBV12-4 | ASSFAANNEQF
many | TRBV24-1 | ATSDLPPGATTYEQY
few | TRBV7-2 | ASHGRARETQY
few | TRBV12-3/TRBV12-4 | ASTSQVLNTEAF
many | TRBV30 | AWSVPSWMRQPQH
few | TRBV20-1 | SARAGVKEQF
- | TRBV4-1 | ASSQGWSATNEKLF
few | TRBV4-3 | ASSQDRQGAGYEQY
- | TRBV2 | ASSLSGYGTERAYGYT
few | TRBV20-1 | SARRTGPETQY
few | TRBV7-2 | ASSSQLGSEQY
once | TRBV4-2 | ASSQVPAGGPTDTQY
- | TRBV10-3 | AISEPYTDTQY
few | TRBV11-2 | ASSYLGGNPWEF
many | TRBV28 | ASTGGSGANVLT
- | TRBV9 | ASSGAPSGGLYNEQF
- | TRBV12-3/TRBV12-4 | ASSSLRELF
- | TRBV18 | ASSQNRGNTEAF
- | TRBV14 | ASSQEETKEGNQPQH
many | TRBV5-1 | ASSPLTSGSYNEQF
- | TRBV27 | ASSFRPALFGYT
few | TRBV5-6 | ASSTPGLRSDEQF
many | TRBV10-3 | AISEGQGGQPQH
few | TRBV3-1 | ASSHVPNSPLH
- | TRBV10-2 | ASNQQGNEQY
many | TRBV11-2 | ASSRTGLSTDTQY
many | TRBV5-1 | ASVAGARNGADTQY
- | TRBV6-1 | ASSERLPGNEQF
- | TRBV7-2 | ASSLEGGANVLT
- | TRBV5-6 | ASSWRTGTGSYEQY
- | TRBV30 | AWVYGQETQY
few | TRBV12-3/TRBV12-4 | ASSFRSGPSYEQY
few | TRBV4-2 | ASSTDRREPGENIQY
few | TRBV5-5 | ASTRGWSEQF
few | TRBV4-2 | ASSQVLLAGGGEQF
few | TRBV5-1 | ASSQRTSGGNEQF
- | TRBV18 | ASSPQGIHIQY
many | TRBV29-1 | SVDSSGNQETQY
few | TRBV28 | ASSPGVEQY
many | TRBV12-3/TRBV12-4 | ASKIGTSGLQETQY
many | TRBV4-3 | ASSQGLAGSEQF
- | TRBV28 | ASRIGGGSYEQY
few | TRBV12-3/TRBV12-4 | ASSPGTAGGYT